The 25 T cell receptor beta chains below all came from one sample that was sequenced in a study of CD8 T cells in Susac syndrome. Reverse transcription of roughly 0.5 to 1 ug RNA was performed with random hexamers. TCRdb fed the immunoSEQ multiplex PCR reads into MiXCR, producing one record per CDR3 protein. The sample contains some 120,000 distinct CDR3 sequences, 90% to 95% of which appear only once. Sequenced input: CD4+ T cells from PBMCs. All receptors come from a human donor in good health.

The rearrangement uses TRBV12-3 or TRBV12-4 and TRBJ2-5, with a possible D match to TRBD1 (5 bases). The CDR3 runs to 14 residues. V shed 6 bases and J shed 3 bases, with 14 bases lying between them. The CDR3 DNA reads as TGTGCCAGCAGCCCGGTAAAAGGGGAAGAGACCCAGTACTTC. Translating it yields CASSPVKGEETQYF.

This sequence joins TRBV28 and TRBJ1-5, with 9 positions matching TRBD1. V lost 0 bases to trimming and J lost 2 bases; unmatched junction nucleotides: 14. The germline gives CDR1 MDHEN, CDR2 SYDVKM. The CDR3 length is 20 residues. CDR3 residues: CASSLWGPPTGGRGNQPQHF. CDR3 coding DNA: TGTGCCAGCAGTTTATGGGGGCCCCCCACAGGGGGCAGAGGCAATCAGCCCCAGCATTTT.

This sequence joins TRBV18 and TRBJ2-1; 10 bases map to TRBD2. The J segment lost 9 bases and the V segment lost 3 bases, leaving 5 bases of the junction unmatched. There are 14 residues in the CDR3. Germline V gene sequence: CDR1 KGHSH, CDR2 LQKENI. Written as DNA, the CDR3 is TGTGCCAGCTCACCGACTAGCGGGTACGGTGAGCAGTTCTTC. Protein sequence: CASSPTSGYGEQFF.

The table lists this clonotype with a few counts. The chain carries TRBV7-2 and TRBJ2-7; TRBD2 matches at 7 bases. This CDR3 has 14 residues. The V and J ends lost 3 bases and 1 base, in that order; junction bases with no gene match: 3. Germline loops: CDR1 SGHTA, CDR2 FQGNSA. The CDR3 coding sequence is TGTGCCAGCAGCTTGGGGGGGACGTCCTACGAGCAGTACTTC. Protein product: CASSLGGTSYEQYF.

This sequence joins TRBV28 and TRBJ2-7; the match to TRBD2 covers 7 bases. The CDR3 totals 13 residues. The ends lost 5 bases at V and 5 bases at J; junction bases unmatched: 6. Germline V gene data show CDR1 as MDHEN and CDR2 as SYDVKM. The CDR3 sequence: CASSLAAPDEQYF. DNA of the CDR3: TGTGCCAGCAGTCTAGCGGCCCCCGACGAGCAGTACTTC.

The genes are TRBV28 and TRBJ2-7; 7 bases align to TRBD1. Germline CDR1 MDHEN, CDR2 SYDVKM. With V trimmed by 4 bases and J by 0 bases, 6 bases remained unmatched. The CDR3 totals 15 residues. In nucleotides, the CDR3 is TGTGCCAGCAGTTCAGGACAGGCCTACTCCTACGAGCAGTACTTC. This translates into CASSSGQAYSYEQYF. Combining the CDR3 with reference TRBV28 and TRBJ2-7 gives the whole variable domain DVKVTQSSRYLVKRTGEKVFLECVQDMDHENMFWYRQDPGLGLRLIYFSYDVKMKEKGDIPEGYSVSREKKERFSLILESASTNQTSMYLCASSSGQAYSYEQYFGPGTRLTVT.

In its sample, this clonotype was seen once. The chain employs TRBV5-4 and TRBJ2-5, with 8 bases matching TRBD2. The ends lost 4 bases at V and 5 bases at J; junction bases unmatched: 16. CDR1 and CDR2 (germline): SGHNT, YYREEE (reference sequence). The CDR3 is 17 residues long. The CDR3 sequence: CASSDPSSGRFVETQYF. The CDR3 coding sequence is TGTGCCAGCAGCGACCCCTCCAGCGGGAGATTCGTTGAGACCCAGTACTTC.

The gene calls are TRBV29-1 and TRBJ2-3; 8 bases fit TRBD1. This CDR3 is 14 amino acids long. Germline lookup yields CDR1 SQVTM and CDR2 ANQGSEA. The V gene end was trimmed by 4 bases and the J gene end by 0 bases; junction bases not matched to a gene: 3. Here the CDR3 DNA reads TGCAGCGTTGGACAGGGGTCGAGCACAGATACGCAGTATTTT. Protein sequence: CSVGQGSSTDTQYF.

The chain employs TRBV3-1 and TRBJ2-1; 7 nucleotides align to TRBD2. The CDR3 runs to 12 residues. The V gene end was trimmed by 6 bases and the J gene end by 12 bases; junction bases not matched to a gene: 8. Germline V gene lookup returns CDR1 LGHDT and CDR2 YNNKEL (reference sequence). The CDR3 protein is CASRRESGVQFF. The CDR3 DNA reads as TGTGCCAGCAGGCGCGAAAGCGGGGTGCAGTTCTTC.

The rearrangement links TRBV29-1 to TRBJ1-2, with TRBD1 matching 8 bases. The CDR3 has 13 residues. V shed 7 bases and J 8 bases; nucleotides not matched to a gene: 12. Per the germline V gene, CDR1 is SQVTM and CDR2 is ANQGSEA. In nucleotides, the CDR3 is TGCAGCGCCGGGGACAGGCTAAAGGGCGGCTACACCTTC. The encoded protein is CSAGDRLKGGYTF.

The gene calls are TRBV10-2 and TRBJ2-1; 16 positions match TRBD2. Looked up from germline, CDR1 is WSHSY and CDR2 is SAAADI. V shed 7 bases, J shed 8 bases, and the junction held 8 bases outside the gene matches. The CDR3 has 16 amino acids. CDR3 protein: CASNPGTSGRGDEQFF. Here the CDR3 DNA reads TGCGCCAGCAACCCCGGGACTAGCGGGAGGGGCGATGAGCAGTTCTTC.

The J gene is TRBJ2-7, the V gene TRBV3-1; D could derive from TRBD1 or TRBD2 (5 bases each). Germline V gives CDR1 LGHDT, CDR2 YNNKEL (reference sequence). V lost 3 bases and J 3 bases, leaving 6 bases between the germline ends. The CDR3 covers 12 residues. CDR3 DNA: TGTGCCAGCAGCCATGGGGGCTACGAGCAGTACTTC. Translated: CASSHGGYEQYF.

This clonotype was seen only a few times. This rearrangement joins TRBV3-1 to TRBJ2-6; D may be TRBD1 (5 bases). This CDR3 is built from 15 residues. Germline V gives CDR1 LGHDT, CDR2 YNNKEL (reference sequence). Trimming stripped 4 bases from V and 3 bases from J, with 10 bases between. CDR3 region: CASSPPQGGANVLTF. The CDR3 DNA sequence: TGTGCCAGCAGCCCTCCCCAGGGTGGGGCCAACGTCCTGACTTTC. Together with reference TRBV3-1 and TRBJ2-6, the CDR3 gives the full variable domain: DTAVSQTPKYLVTQMGNDKSIKCEQNLGHDTMYWYKQDSKKFLKIMFSYNNKELIINETVPNRFSPKSPDKAHLNLHINSLELGDSAVYFCASSPPQGGANVLTFGAGSRLTVL.

The CDR3, as DNA: TGTGCCAGCACGGATTTCCGATACGAGCAGTACTTC. As protein: CASTDFRYEQYF. This chain links TRBV6-1 with TRBJ2-7; D uncertain. In germline, CDR1 is MNHNS, CDR2 SASEGT. V lost 7 bases and J 4 bases, leaving 11 bases between the germline ends. This CDR3 spans 12 amino acids.

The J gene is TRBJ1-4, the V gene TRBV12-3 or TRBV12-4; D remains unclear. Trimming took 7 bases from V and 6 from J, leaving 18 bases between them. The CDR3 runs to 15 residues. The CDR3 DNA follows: TGTGCCAGCACCCCAAATTTCCCGTCGGATGAAAAACTGTTTTTT. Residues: CASTPNFPSDEKLFF.

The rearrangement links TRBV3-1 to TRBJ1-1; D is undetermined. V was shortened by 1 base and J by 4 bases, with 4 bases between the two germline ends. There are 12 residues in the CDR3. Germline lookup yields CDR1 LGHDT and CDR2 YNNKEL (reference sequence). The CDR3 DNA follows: TGTGCCAGCAGCCAAGTCCCCACTGAAGCTTTCTTT. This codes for CASSQVPTEAFF.

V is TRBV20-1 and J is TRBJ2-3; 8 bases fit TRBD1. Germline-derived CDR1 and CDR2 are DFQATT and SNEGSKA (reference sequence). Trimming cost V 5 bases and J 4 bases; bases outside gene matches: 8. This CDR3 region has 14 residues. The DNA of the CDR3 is TGCAGTGCTGGCGCCGACAGGGGCCCAGATACGCAGTATTTT. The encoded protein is CSAGADRGPDTQYF.

The CDR3: CAISESGGTNIQYF. CDR3 DNA sequence: TGTGCCATCAGTGAGTCCGGGGGGACTAACATTCAGTACTTC. This chain connects TRBV10-3 to TRBJ2-4; 7 bases align to TRBD2. Germline CDR1 and CDR2: ENHRY and SYGVKD. The CDR3 is 14 amino acids. Losses at the gene ends were 0 bases for V and 7 bases for J; bases not matched to a gene: 3.

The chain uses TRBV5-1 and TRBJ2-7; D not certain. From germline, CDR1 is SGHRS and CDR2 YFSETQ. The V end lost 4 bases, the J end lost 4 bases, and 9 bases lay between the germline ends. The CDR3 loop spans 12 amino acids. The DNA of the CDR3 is TGCGCCAGCAGCCGAGCTCAATACGAGCAGTACTTC. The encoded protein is CASSRAQYEQYF.

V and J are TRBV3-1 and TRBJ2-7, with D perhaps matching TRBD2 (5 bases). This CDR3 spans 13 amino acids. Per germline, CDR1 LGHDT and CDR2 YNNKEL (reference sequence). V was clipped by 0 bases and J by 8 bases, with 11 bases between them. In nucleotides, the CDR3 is TGTGCCAGCAGCCAAGATGAGGCGGGTAAGCAGTACTTC. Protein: CASSQDEAGKQYF.

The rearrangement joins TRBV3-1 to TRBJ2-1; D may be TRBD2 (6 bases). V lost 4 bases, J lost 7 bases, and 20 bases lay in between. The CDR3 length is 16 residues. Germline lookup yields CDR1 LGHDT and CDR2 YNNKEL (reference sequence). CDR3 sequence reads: CASSPRGSGVGNEQFF. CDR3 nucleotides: TGTGCCAGCAGCCCTCGTGGTAGCGGAGTGGGGAATGAGCAGTTCTTC.

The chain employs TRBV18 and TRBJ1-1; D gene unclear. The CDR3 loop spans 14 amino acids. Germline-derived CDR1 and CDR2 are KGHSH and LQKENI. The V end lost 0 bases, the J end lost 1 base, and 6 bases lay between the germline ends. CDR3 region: CASSPPVRNTEAFF. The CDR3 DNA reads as TGTGCCAGCTCACCACCAGTTCGGAACACTGAAGCTTTCTTT. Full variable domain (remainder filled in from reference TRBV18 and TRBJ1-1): NAGVMQNPRHLVRRRGQEARLRCSPMKGHSHVYWYRQLPEEGLKFMVYLQKENIIDESGMPKERFSAEFPKEGPSILRIQQVVRGDSAAYFCASSPPVRNTEAFFGQGTRLTVV.

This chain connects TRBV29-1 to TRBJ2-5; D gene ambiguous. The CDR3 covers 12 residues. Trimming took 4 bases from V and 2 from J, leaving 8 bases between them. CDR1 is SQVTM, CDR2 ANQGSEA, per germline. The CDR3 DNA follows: TGCAGCGTTGGTGCAGCTCAAGAGACCCAGTACTTC. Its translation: CSVGAAQETQYF.

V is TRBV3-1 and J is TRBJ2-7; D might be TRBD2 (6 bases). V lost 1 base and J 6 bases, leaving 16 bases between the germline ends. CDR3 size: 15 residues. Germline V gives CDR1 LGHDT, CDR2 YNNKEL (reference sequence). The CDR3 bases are TGTGCCAGCAGCCAAGCAGCGGGTCAGATCGGCGAGCAGTACTTC. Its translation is CASSQAAGQIGEQYF.

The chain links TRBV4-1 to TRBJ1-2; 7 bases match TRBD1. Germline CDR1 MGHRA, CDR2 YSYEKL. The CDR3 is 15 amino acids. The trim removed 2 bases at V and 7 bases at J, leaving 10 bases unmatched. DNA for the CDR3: TGCGCCAGCAGCCAAACACCCGACAGGGTTGCTGGCTACACCTTC. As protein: CASSQTPDRVAGYTF.